The 5 T cell receptor beta chains presented below share a single source sample, sequenced in a study of blood T cell repertoires in COVID-19. Some clones are missing from TCRdb's copy, which holds only in-frame ones; the method was immunoSEQ multiplex PCR. The data hold about 420,000 clones, with roughly 90% observed a single time. Material for sequencing was peripheral blood. These receptors came from a man aged 18 to 30 with COVID-19, enrolled during active disease.

The V call is TRBV15, the J call TRBJ2-1; 11 bases map to TRBD2. This CDR3 comprises 15 residues. Germline V gene lookup returns CDR1 LNHNV and CDR2 YYDKDF (reference sequence). V was pared by 0 bases and J by 7 bases, with 2 bases of the junction left unmatched. The CDR3 loop is CATSREGLADNEQFF. CDR3 sequence (DNA): TGTGCCACCAGCAGAGAGGGACTAGCGGATAATGAGCAGTTCTTC.

This chain links TRBV10-2 with TRBJ2-5; a weak D match, TRBD2 (6 bases). Trimming stripped 6 bases from V and 1 base from J, with 9 bases between. CDR3 length: 13 amino acids. Germline CDR1 reads WSHSY; CDR2 reads SAAADI. CDR3 sequence reads: CASRRGTQETQYF. CDR3 coding DNA: TGCGCCAGCAGACGGGGGACCCAAGAGACCCAGTACTTC.

This clone was observed a single time. The chain recombines TRBV5-4 with TRBJ2-2; 16 nucleotides match TRBD2. The CDR3 loop spans 17 amino acids. CDR1 is SGHNT, CDR2 YYREEE, per germline (reference sequence). The J segment lost 4 bases and the V segment lost 4 bases, leaving 4 bases of the junction unmatched. The CDR3 loop reads CASSAGLAGGPTGELFF. The DNA for the CDR3 is TGTGCCAGCAGCGCGGGACTAGCGGGAGGGCCCACCGGGGAGCTGTTTTTT.

The V gene is TRBV15, the J gene TRBJ2-7; perhaps TRBD2 as D (6 bases). This CDR3 has 17 residues. Trimming took off 0 bases at V and 6 bases at J, with 21 bases between the two ends. The V gene's germline CDR1 is LNHNV and CDR2 YYDKDF (reference sequence). For the CDR3, the DNA is TGTGCCACCAGCAGAGAATCGGCAACTAGCAGGGACTCCGAGCAGTACTTC. Protein: CATSRESATSRDSEQYF. Supplemented by reference TRBV15 and TRBJ2-7, the full variable domain reads DAMVIQNPRYQVTQFGKPVTLSCSQTLNHNVMYWYQQKSSQAPKLLFHYYDKDFNNEADTPDNFQSRRPNTSFCFLDIRSPGLGDTAMYLCATSRESATSRDSEQYFGPGTRLTVT.

This clone was picked up one time. The junction differs from germline at one of its ends, possibly a read error. The chain has TRBV5-1 and TRBJ1-5, with D unclear. Germline V gives CDR1 SGHRS, CDR2 YFSETQ. CDR3 length equals 15 residues. The CDR3 DNA is TGCGCCAGCAGATTGGACGGTCATAGCAATCAGCCCCAGCATTTT. Residues: CASRLDGHSNQPQHF.